These 29 T cell receptor beta chains came from one sample sequenced in a study of shared clonotypes between healthy human individuals. Sequencing was performed with immunoSEQ multiplex PCR; in TCRdb, only in-frame clones are kept and a portion is missing. The sample yields 110,000 or so clones, roughly 70% seen once. The sequencing input was memory CD8+ T cells sorted from blood. This sample's subset: CD45RO+ cells pooled with CCR7-negative TemRA cells. These receptors were taken from a woman in her 30s in good health.

V is TRBV6-5 and J is TRBJ2-7; 9 bases match TRBD1. This CDR3 spans 15 amino acids. Unmatched junction bases numbered 0, after V lost 0 bases and J lost 0 bases. Germline-derived CDR1 and CDR2 are MNHEY and SVGAGI. The CDR3 protein is CASSYSTGGSYEQYF. As DNA, the CDR3 is TGTGCCAGCAGTTACTCGACAGGGGGCTCCTACGAGCAGTACTTC.

This chain links TRBV5-1 with TRBJ1-2; the match to TRBD1 covers 11 bases. Losses at the gene ends were 3 bases for V and 7 bases for J; bases not matched to a gene: 11. Germline V gene data show CDR1 as SGHRS and CDR2 as YFSETQ. This CDR3 is 16 amino acids long. This CDR3 is CASSWGQGGTTGGYTF. CDR3 DNA: TGCGCCAGCAGCTGGGGACAGGGGGGAACAACAGGTGGCTACACCTTC.

The CDR3 is CASSLGGRNYEQYF. Here the CDR3 DNA reads TGTGCCAGCAGCTTAGGTGGCAGAAACTACGAGCAGTACTTC. V and J are TRBV11-2 and TRBJ2-7; no definite D call. The CDR3 covers 14 residues. From germline, CDR1 is SGHAT and CDR2 FQNNGV. The ends were cut back, 1 base at V and 3 bases at J, with 10 bases in the middle.

V is TRBV6-5 and J is TRBJ2-7, with D possibly matching TRBD2 (5 bases). The CDR3 extends over 15 amino acids. V lost 0 bases and J lost 2, with 11 bases in between. Germline V gives CDR1 MNHEY, CDR2 SVGAGI. CDR3 sequence (DNA): TGTGCCAGCAGTTACTCGTTTCGGGGAACCTACGAGCAGTACTTC. Its protein is CASSYSFRGTYEQYF.

The gene calls are TRBV7-9 and TRBJ1-1; no definite D call. Germline assignment: CDR1 SEHNR and CDR2 FQNEAQ (reference sequence). V was shortened by 2 bases and J by 0 bases, with 7 bases between the two germline ends. This CDR3 has 14 residues. DNA for the CDR3: TGTGCCAGCAGCTTATTATGGATGAACACTGAAGCTTTCTTT. Residues: CASSLLWMNTEAFF. Based on the CDR3 plus reference TRBV7-9 and TRBJ1-1, the full variable domain is DTGVSQNPRHKITKRGQNVTFRCDPISEHNRLYWYRQTLGQGPEFLTYFQNEAQLEKSRLLSDRFSAERPKGSFSTLEIQRTEQGDSAMYLCASSLLWMNTEAFFGQGTRLTVV.

This clone appeared a single time. The rearrangement joins TRBV7-6 to TRBJ1-4; D perhaps matches TRBD1 (6 bases). V lost 5 bases to trimming and J lost 6 bases, with 19 bases between them. This CDR3 region has 16 residues. Germline V gene data show CDR1 as SGHVS and CDR2 as FNYEAQ. This chain's CDR3 is CASSPLGGRVDEKLFF. CDR3 in DNA: TGTGCCAGCAGCCCGCTGGGGGGCCGAGTCGATGAAAAACTGTTTTTT.

This clone was seen a few times. The CDR3 bases are TGCGCCAGCAGAGCAGGGAACACTGAAGCTTTCTTT. This codes for CASRAGNTEAFF. This chain joins TRBV10-1 and TRBJ1-1; no firm D call. The CDR3 has 12 residues. Trimming pared 6 bases from V and 1 base from J, leaving 6 bases between. Per germline, CDR1 WNHNN and CDR2 SYGVQD (reference sequence).

Only one count was recorded for this clone. The chain couples TRBV4-2 to TRBJ1-5, with TRBD1 as a possible D gene (5 bases). Germline assignment: CDR1 LGHNA and CDR2 YNFKEQ. V was pared by 8 bases and J by 0 bases, with 11 bases between. This CDR3 has 14 amino acids. CDR3 sequence (DNA): TGTGCCAGCGGGGACTTCCTTAGCAATCAGCCCCAGCATTTT. This sequence encodes CASGDFLSNQPQHF.

The chain joins TRBV29-1 to TRBJ2-4; the D is unclear. Germline-derived CDR1 and CDR2 are SQVTM and ANQGSEA. This CDR3 is 13 amino acids long. CDR3 in amino acids: CRKPALDKNIQYF. Here the CDR3 DNA reads TGCAGAAAACCGGCTTTAGACAAAAACATTCAGTACTTC.

The gene calls are TRBV9 and TRBJ2-1, with 12 bases lining up with TRBD2. Trimming cost V 4 bases and J 6 bases; bases outside gene matches: 8. CDR3 length equals 16 residues. CDR1 SGDLS and CDR2 YYNGEE come from the germline V gene. CDR3 sequence reads: CASSSPSGRAPNEQFF. CDR3 DNA sequence: TGTGCCAGCAGCTCCCCTAGCGGGAGGGCCCCCAATGAGCAGTTCTTC.

V and J are TRBV27 and TRBJ2-7; D possibly corresponds to TRBD1 (6 bases). The CDR3 runs 14 residues. V shed 5 bases and J shed 7 bases, with 18 bases lying between them. Germline V gene data show CDR1 as MNHEY and CDR2 as SMNVEV (reference sequence). The CDR3 bases are TGTGCCAGCAGTCCCTACCCGACAGGATGGGAGCAGTACTTC. Translation: CASSPYPTGWEQYF.

This clone was seen once. The chain carries TRBV10-1 and TRBJ2-5, with D perhaps being TRBD1 or TRBD2 (5 bases each). V lost 7 bases and J 5 bases, leaving 14 bases between the germline ends. Germline loops: CDR1 WNHNN, CDR2 SYGVQD (reference sequence). CDR3 size: 13 residues. The DNA of the CDR3 is TGCGCCAGCAATCACAGGACGGGGGAGACCCAGTACTTC. Translated: CASNHRTGETQYF.

V usage is TRBV7-9 and J usage is TRBJ1-2, with a possible D match to TRBD1 (6 bases). Germline CDR1 SEHNR, CDR2 FQNEAQ (reference sequence). The germline V and J ends were trimmed by 2 bases and 3 bases, with 13 bases remaining between them. This CDR3 is built from 15 residues. CDR3 DNA sequence: TGTGCCAGCAGCTTAACTACATCAGGGGACTATGGCTACACCTTC. Translated, it gives CASSLTTSGDYGYTF. Together with reference TRBV7-9 and TRBJ1-2, the CDR3 gives the full variable domain: DTGVSQNPRHKITKRGQNVTFRCDPISEHNRLYWYRQTLGQGPEFLTYFQNEAQLEKSRLLSDRFSAERPKGSFSTLEIQRTEQGDSAMYLCASSLTTSGDYGYTFGSGTRLTVV.

The V gene is TRBV2, the J gene TRBJ1-1; 7 bases are a match to TRBD1. The V segment lost 3 bases and the J segment 0 bases; nucleotides outside the gene matches: 10. The V gene's germline CDR1 is SNHLY and CDR2 FYNNEI. The CDR3 has 17 amino acids. CDR3: CASSDSREGGMNTEAFF. CDR3 in DNA: TGTGCCAGCAGTGATAGCAGAGAAGGGGGCATGAACACTGAAGCTTTCTTT.

This clone has more than one count but fewer than ten. The chain combines TRBV19 with TRBJ1-1; D remains unclear. Trimming shortened V by 5 bases and J by 3 bases, and 10 bases separated the two germline ends. Per the germline V gene, CDR1 is LNHDA and CDR2 is SQIVND (reference sequence). This CDR3 spans 13 amino acids. In DNA form, the CDR3 reads TGTGCCAGTAGTCTTAAGAGCGACACTGAAGCTTTCTTT. Residues: CASSLKSDTEAFF.

The CDR3 region is CASSLASRNTGELFF. CDR3 coding DNA: TGTGCCAGCAGCTTGGCTAGCCGGAACACCGGGGAGCTGTTTTTT. This chain uses TRBV5-4 with TRBJ2-2, with D maybe TRBD2 (5 bases). The CDR3 covers 15 residues. Trimming removed 0 bases at V and 1 base at J, with 7 bases between. Germline lookup yields CDR1 SGHNT and CDR2 YYREEE (reference sequence).

This rearrangement joins TRBV7-9 to TRBJ1-2; D uncertain. Germline V gene lookup returns CDR1 SEHNR and CDR2 FQNEAQ (reference sequence). Trimming removed 3 bases at V and 2 bases at J, with 7 bases between. The CDR3 consists of 13 residues. As DNA, the CDR3 is TGTGCCAGCAGCTTCGGCCAGAACTATGGCTACACCTTC. This sequence encodes CASSFGQNYGYTF.

The V gene is TRBV6-6, the J gene TRBJ2-1; tentative D call: TRBD2 (5 bases). V dropped 0 bases and J dropped 15 bases, with 9 bases sitting between them. CDR1 is MNHNY, CDR2 SVGAGI, per germline (reference sequence). The CDR3 is made up of 11 amino acids. The CDR3 here is CASSYSRDWFF. CDR3 nucleotides: TGTGCCAGCAGTTACTCCCGGGATTGGTTCTTC.

The chain links TRBV9 to TRBJ2-7, with 12 bases matching TRBD2. CDR1 is SGDLS, CDR2 YYNGEE, per germline. J was trimmed by 6 bases and V by 1 base; bases with no gene match: 11. The CDR3 is made up of 17 amino acids. The CDR3 nucleotides are TGTGCCAGCAGCGTAACGGGAGGACTAGCGGGATTTCGCGAGCAGTACTTC. As protein: CASSVTGGLAGFREQYF.

This clone was seen more than once but under ten times. This chain joins TRBV28 and TRBJ2-7, with D hard to call. This CDR3 is built from 9 residues. Germline CDR1 and CDR2: MDHEN and SYDVKM. The DNA of the CDR3 is TGTGCAAGAGGTGGCGAGCAGTACTTC. Translated: CARGGEQYF.

This chain uses TRBV5-1 with TRBJ1-1; possibly TRBD1 for D (5 bases). Trimming took 4 bases from V and 3 from J, leaving 13 bases between them. Germline CDR1 SGHRS, CDR2 YFSETQ. The CDR3 is 14 amino acids. CDR3 loop: CASSVTGTDTEAFF. CDR3 bases: TGCGCCAGCAGCGTAACCGGGACGGACACTGAAGCTTTCTTT.

This chain joins TRBV29-1 and TRBJ2-1; 12 bases map to TRBD2. This CDR3 has 19 residues. V dropped 2 bases and J dropped 2; count of bases not matched to a gene: 13. The germline V gene has CDR1 SQVTM and CDR2 ANQGSEA. The CDR3 here is CSVESPSGRAGGAYNEQFF. CDR3 in DNA: TGCAGCGTTGAATCCCCTAGCGGGAGGGCCGGGGGGGCCTACAATGAGCAGTTCTTC.

Ten or more counts support this clone. The chain uses TRBV7-9 and TRBJ2-7; 8 positions agree with TRBD2. V lost 6 bases and J lost 5; bases outside the gene matches: 6. Germline values: CDR1 SEHNR, CDR2 FQNEAQ (reference sequence). The CDR3 is 13 amino acids. CDR3 DNA sequence: TGTGCCAGCAGAAGCGGGAGTTCACACGAGCAGTACTTC. Protein sequence: CASRSGSSHEQYF.

The CDR3 DNA reads as TGTGCCAGCAGTGAAGAGGCAGGGGCGGCCGGGGAGCTGTTTTTT. Protein: CASSEEAGAAGELFF. The chain joins TRBV6-1 to TRBJ2-2; possibly TRBD1 for D (6 bases). Germline-derived CDR1 and CDR2 are MNHNS and SASEGT. The CDR3 totals 15 residues. Trimming removed 1 base from V and 6 bases from J, with 12 bases in between.

The chain uses TRBV2 and TRBJ2-3, with 11 bases that match TRBD2. With V trimmed by 6 bases and J by 5 bases, 10 bases remained unmatched. The CDR3 sequence is 16 residues long. Germline assignment: CDR1 SNHLY and CDR2 FYNNEI. This CDR3 reads CASSRSTSGIVDTQYF. DNA for the CDR3: TGTGCCAGCAGCCGCTCGACTAGCGGGATCGTAGATACGCAGTATTTT.

Comments on this clone: A far larger clone is one nucleotide away, so this likely arose from a read error. The chain uses TRBV7-9 and TRBJ1-2; 8 bases fit TRBD1. Losses at the gene ends were 1 base for V and 6 bases for J; bases not matched to a gene: 1. The germline V gene encodes CDR1 SEHNR and CDR2 FQNEAQ (reference sequence). The CDR3 consists of 13 residues. The chain's CDR3 is CASSLGTGNGYTF. Here the CDR3 DNA reads TGTGCCAGCAGCTTAGGGACAGGGAATGGCTACACCTTC. Full variable domain (missing parts from reference TRBV7-9 and TRBJ1-2): DTGVSQNPRHKITKRGQNVTFRCDPISEHNRLYWYRQTLGQGPEFLTYFQNEAQLEKSRLLSDRFSAERPKGSFSTLEIQRTEQGDSAMYLCASSLGTGNGYTFGSGTRLTVV.

This clone has at least ten counts. The chain is built from TRBV6-1 and TRBJ2-7, with TRBD2 matching over 11 bases. V trimming: 5 bases; J trimming: 0 bases; junction bases outside the gene matches: 3. Germline V CDR1 and CDR2: MNHNS, SASEGT. The CDR3 contains 15 residues. As DNA, the CDR3 is TGTGCCAGCAGTTTTACTAGCGGGAGCTCCTACGAGCAGTACTTC. Residues: CASSFTSGSSYEQYF.

The chain combines TRBV11-2 with TRBJ1-1; tentatively, D is TRBD1 (5 bases). This CDR3 is 14 amino acids long. Trimming took 0 bases from V and 4 from J, leaving 9 bases between them. CDR1 is SGHAT and CDR2 is FQNNGV in the germline V gene. The CDR3, as DNA: TGTGCCAGCAGCTTAGATAAGGGGCTCACTGAAGCTTTCTTT. Amino acids: CASSLDKGLTEAFF.

The chain uses TRBV7-6 and TRBJ2-5; D not certain. Germline-derived CDR1 and CDR2 are SGHVS and FNYEAQ. The length of the CDR3 is 11 residues. Trimming removed 5 bases from V and 1 base from J, with 2 bases in between. As DNA, the CDR3 is TGTGCCAGCAGCCCCCAAGAGACCCAGTACTTC. Protein: CASSPQETQYF.